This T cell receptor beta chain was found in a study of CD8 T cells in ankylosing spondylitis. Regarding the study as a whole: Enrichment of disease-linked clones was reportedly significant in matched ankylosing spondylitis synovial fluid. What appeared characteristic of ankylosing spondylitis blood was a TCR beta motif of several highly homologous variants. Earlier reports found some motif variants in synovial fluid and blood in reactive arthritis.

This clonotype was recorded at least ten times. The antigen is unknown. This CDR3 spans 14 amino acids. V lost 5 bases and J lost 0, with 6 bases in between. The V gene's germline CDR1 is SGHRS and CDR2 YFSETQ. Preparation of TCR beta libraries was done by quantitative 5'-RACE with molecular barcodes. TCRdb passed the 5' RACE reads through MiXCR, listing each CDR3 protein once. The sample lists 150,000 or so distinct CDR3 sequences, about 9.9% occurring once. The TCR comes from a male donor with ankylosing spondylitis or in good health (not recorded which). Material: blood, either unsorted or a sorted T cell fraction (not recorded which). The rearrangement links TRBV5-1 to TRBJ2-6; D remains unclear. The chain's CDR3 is CASRKASGANVLTF. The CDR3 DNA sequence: TGCGCCAGCAGGAAGGCCTCTGGGGCCAACGTCCTGACTTTC.